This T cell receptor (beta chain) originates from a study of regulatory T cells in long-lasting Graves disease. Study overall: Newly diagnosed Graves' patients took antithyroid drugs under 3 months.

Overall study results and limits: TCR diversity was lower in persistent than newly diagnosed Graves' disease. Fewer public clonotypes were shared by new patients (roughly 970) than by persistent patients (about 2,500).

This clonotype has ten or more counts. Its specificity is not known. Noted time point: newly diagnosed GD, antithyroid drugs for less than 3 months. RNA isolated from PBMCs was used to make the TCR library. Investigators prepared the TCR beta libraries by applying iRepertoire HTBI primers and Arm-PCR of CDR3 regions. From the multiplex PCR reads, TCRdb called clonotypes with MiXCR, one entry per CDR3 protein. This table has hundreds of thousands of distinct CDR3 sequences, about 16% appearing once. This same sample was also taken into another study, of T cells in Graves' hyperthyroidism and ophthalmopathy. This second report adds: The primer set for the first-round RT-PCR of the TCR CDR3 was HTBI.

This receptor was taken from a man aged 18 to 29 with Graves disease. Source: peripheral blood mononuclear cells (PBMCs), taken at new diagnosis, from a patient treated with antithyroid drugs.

The CDR3 sequence: CASSALGQGYNEQFF. In nucleotides, the CDR3 is TGTGCCAGCAGCGCCTTGGGACAGGGATACAATGAGCAGTTCTTC. The chain carries TRBV11-3 and TRBJ2-1, with TRBD1 matching 9 bases. There are 15 residues in the CDR3. Germline CDR1 and CDR2: SGHNT and YENEEA. J lost 4 bases, V lost 5 bases, and 6 bases had no gene match.